The 13 T cell receptor beta chains below come from one sample, sequenced in a study of T cell repertoires in ileal Crohn's disease (dated by TCRdb to the late 2010s). Library preparation was by the immunoSEQ multiplex PCR assay. TCRdb took this table from immuneACCESS and kept in-frame rearrangements with V and J called. Such tables lack part of the clones; where checked against another copy, unresolved V genes explain under half of the gap, and the rest is unexplained. The sample table contains about 3,000 clones; only one count was recorded for about 85% of them. Of the sample, about 63% is held by the ten largest clones. The time point label, read with the paper, signifies: proximal margin of the surgical specimen (macroscopically non-inflamed). The specimen was ileal tissue. These receptors were collected from an adult with Crohn's disease.

This clone was found a few times. The V and J genes are TRBV6-1 and TRBJ2-7, with 9 bases that match TRBD1. The CDR3 spans 17 residues. The V and J ends lost 0 bases and 4 bases, in that order; junction bases with no gene match: 10. Germline CDR1 MNHNS, CDR2 SASEGT. In nucleotides, the CDR3 is TGTGCCAGCAGTGAAGCGGCGTCGGGGACAGGGCTTTACGAGCAGTACTTC. Encoded protein: CASSEAASGTGLYEQYF.

The V and J genes are TRBV28 and TRBJ2-1; D possibly matches TRBD1 or TRBD2 (5 bases each). This CDR3 region has 15 residues. Trimming took off 5 bases at V and 3 bases at J, with 14 bases between the two ends. Looked up from germline, CDR1 is MDHEN and CDR2 is SYDVKM. This CDR3 is CASSPPGTHYNEQFF. As DNA, the CDR3 is TGTGCCAGCAGTCCCCCCGGGACGCACTACAATGAGCAGTTCTTC.

This clone is a singleton in its sample. This rearrangement joins TRBV5-1 to TRBJ2-3, with a possible D match to TRBD2 (5 bases). The CDR3 length is 15 residues. The germline gives CDR1 SGHRS, CDR2 YFSETQ. V dropped 6 bases and J dropped 1 base, with 15 bases sitting between them. The CDR3 sequence is CASTLGRARTDTQYF. The CDR3 DNA reads as TGCGCCAGCACCCTCGGGCGGGCCCGCACAGATACGCAGTATTTT.

The chain couples TRBV7-8 to TRBJ2-7; the match to TRBD2 covers 11 bases. J was trimmed by 6 bases and V by 2 bases; bases with no gene match: 3. This CDR3 is 14 amino acids long. CDR1 is SGHVS and CDR2 is FQNEAQ in the germline V gene. CDR3 amino acids: CASSLLAGGREQYF. CDR3 DNA: TGTGCCAGCAGCTTACTAGCGGGGGGACGCGAGCAGTACTTC.

In this sample, this clone is hyperexpanded (1% or more). The chain combines TRBV5-8 with TRBJ1-1; D gene unclear. Germline values: CDR1 SGHTS, CDR2 YDEGEE. V lost 1 base, J lost 5 bases, and 6 bases lay in between. The CDR3 has 12 amino acids. The DNA of the CDR3 is TGTGCCAGCAGCTTGTACACAACTGAAGCTTTCTTT. Translated, it gives CASSLYTTEAFF.

The chain links TRBV11-1 to TRBJ1-1; D may be TRBD1 (6 bases). This CDR3 is built from 14 residues. CDR1 and CDR2 from the germline V gene are SGHAT and FQDESV (reference sequence). The V gene lost 5 bases and the J gene lost 5 bases, with 15 bases spanning the gap. DNA of the CDR3: TGTGCCAGCAGCGAACAACAGGGTCGGACTGAAGCTTTCTTT. Amino acids: CASSEQQGRTEAFF.

This sequence joins TRBV5-1 and TRBJ2-7; 9 bases agree with TRBD2. Germline CDR1 reads SGHRS; CDR2 reads YFSETQ. This CDR3 region has 15 residues. The J segment lost 6 bases and the V segment lost 8 bases, leaving 15 bases of the junction unmatched. CDR3 DNA sequence: TGCGCCAGTAAACCGGGACTAGCCACCCTCGGCGAGCAGTACTTC. It is translated as CASKPGLATLGEQYF.

The gene calls are TRBV2 and TRBJ1-4, with D possibly being TRBD1 (5 bases). This CDR3 is 13 amino acids long. CDR1 is SNHLY, CDR2 FYNNEI, per germline. V was clipped by 4 bases and J by 10 bases, with 13 bases between them. The CDR3 loop is CASSGDSPGKLFF. DNA of the CDR3: TGTGCCAGCAGTGGAGACAGTCCTGGAAAACTGTTTTTT.

This clone was seen just once. The gene calls are TRBV19 and TRBJ2-7; 8 bases agree with TRBD2. Losses at the gene ends were 7 bases for V and 4 bases for J; bases not matched to a gene: 12. This CDR3 comprises 15 residues. The V gene's germline CDR1 is LNHDA and CDR2 SQIVND (reference sequence). CDR3 nucleotides: TGTGCCAGTACCCCGGGGGGGGCAGGGCCGTACGAGCAGTACTTC. As protein: CASTPGGAGPYEQYF.

The chain combines TRBV11-2 with TRBJ1-2; the D is unclear. CDR1 SGHAT and CDR2 FQNNGV come from the germline V gene. This CDR3 is built from 12 residues. The V end lost 3 bases, the J end lost 8 bases, and 10 bases lay between the germline ends. In DNA form, the CDR3 reads TGTGCCAGCAGCTTGGAAACACGCGGCTACACCTTC. Translated: CASSLETRGYTF.

The chain couples TRBV9 to TRBJ2-3, with a tentative D call TRBD2 (6 bases). The CDR3 is made up of 15 amino acids. The germline V and J ends were trimmed by 0 bases and 2 bases, with 10 bases remaining between them. Germline assignment: CDR1 SGDLS and CDR2 YYNGEE. CDR3 DNA: TGTGCCAGCAGCGTAGGACTAGGCCCCACAGATACGCAGTATTTT. Its protein is CASSVGLGPTDTQYF.

The table lists this clone with a count of one. The chain is built from TRBV6-6 and TRBJ1-5; 9 nucleotides align to TRBD1. CDR1 MNHNY and CDR2 SVGAGI come from the germline V gene (reference sequence). V gave up 2 bases and J gave up 7 bases; unmatched junction bases: 6. This CDR3 contains 15 residues. DNA for the CDR3: TGTGCCAGCAGTTACCCGGACAGGGGAGAACAGCCCCAGCATTTT. Its protein product is CASSYPDRGEQPQHF.

The V and J genes are TRBV7-9 and TRBJ1-6; 7 bases fit TRBD1. V gave up 5 bases and J gave up 10 bases; unmatched junction bases: 8. Germline-derived CDR1 and CDR2 are SEHNR and FQNEAQ (reference sequence). The length of the CDR3 is 14 residues. In nucleotides, the CDR3 is TGTGCCAGCAGCCCAGGGACAGTGCCCTCACCCCTCCACTTT. Its protein product is CASSPGTVPSPLHF.